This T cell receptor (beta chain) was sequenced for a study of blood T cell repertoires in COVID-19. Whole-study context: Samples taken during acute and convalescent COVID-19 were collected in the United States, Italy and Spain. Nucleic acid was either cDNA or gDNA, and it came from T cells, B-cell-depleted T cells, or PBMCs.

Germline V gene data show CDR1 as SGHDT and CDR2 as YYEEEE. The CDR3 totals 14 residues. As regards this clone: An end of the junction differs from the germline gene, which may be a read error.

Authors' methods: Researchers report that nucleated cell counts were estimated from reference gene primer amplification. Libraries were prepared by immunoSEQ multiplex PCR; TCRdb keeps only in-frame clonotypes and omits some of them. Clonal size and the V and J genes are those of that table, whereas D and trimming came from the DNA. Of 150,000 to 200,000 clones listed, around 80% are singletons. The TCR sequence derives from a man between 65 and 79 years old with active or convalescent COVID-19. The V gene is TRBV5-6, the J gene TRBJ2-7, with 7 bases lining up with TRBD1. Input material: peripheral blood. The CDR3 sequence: CASSLRDSPYGQYF. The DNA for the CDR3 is TGTGCCAGCAGCCTTCGGGACAGCCCCTACGGGCAGTACTTC.